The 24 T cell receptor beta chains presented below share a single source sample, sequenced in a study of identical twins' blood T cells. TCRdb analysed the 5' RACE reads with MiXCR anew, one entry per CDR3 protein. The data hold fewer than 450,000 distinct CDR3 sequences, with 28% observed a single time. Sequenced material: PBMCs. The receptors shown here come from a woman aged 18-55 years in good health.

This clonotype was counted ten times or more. CDR3 residues: CASSYSNLRSSYEQYF. DNA for the CDR3: TGTGCCAGCAGTTACTCGAATTTGAGGTCCTCCTACGAGCAGTACTTC. This sequence joins TRBV6-6 and TRBJ2-7; D is ambiguous. V lost 0 bases and J lost 0, with 12 bases in between. Germline lookup yields CDR1 MNHNY and CDR2 SVGAGI (reference sequence). The CDR3 totals 16 residues.

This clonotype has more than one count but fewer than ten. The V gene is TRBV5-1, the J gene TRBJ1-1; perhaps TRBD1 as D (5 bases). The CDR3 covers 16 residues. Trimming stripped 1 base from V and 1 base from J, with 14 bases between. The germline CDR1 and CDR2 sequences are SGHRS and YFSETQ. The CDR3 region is CASSLKSPGANTEAFF. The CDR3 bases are TGCGCCAGCAGCTTGAAAAGCCCCGGGGCGAACACTGAAGCTTTCTTT.

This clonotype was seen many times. DNA of the CDR3: TGTGCCAGCAGCCCATTAGGGACAGATACGCAGTATTTT. Amino acid sequence: CASSPLGTDTQYF. The gene calls are TRBV11-2 and TRBJ2-3; D is undetermined. Germline V lookup: CDR1 SGHAT, CDR2 FQNNGV. The CDR3 spans 13 residues. Between the trimmed V and J ends, which lost 5 bases and 3 bases, there was a span of 9 bases.

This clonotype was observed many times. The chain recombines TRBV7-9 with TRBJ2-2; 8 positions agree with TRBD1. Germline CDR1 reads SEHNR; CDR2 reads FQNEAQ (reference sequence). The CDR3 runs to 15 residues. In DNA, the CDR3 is TGTGCTAGAGACAGGGGCGCTTCGAACACCGGGGAGCTGTTTTTT. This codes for CARDRGASNTGELFF.

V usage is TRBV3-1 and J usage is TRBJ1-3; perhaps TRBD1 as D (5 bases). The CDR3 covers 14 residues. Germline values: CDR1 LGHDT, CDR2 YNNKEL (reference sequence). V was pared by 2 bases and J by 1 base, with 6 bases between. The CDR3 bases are TGTGCCAGCAGCCAAAGGGGATCTGGAAACACCATATATTTT. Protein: CASSQRGSGNTIYF.

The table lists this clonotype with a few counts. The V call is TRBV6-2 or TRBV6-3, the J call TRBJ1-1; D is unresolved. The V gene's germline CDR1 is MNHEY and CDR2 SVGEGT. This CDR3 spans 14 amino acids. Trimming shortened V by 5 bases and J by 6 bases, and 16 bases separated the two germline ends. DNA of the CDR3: TGTGCCAGCAGTACCTCAGGTTGGGCCCCTGAAGCTTTCTTT. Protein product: CASSTSGWAPEAFF.

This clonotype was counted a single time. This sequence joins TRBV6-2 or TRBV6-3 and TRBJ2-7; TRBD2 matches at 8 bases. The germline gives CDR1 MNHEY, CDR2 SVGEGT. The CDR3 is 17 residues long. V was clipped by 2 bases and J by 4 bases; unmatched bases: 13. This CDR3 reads CASSYVMRSGRQYEQYF. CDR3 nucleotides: TGTGCCAGCAGTTACGTGATGAGGAGCGGGAGACAGTACGAGCAGTACTTC.

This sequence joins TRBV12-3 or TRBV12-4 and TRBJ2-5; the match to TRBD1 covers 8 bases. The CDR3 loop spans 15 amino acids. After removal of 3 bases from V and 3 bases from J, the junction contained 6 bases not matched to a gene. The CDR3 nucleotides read TGTGCCAGCAGTTTGGCCGACAGGGGTAAAGAGACCCAGTACTTC. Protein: CASSLADRGKETQYF.

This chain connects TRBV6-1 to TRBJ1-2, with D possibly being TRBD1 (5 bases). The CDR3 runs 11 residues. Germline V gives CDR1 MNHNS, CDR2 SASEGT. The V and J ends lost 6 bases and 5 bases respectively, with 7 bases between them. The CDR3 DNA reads TGTGCCAGCAGGGGGGATTATGGCTACACCTTC. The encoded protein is CASRGDYGYTF.

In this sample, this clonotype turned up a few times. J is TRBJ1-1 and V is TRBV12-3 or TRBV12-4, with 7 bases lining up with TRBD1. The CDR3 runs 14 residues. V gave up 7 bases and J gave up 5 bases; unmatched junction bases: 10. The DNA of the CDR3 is TGTGCCAGCATCCCCCAGGGGGAGAGAACTGAAGCTTTCTTT. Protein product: CASIPQGERTEAFF.

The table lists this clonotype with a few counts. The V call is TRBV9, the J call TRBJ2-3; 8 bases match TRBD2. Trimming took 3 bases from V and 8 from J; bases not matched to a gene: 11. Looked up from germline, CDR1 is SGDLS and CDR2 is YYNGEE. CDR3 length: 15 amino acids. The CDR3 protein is CASSEIAGMMVTQYF. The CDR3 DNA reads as TGTGCCAGCAGCGAAATAGCGGGGATGATGGTTACGCAGTATTTT.

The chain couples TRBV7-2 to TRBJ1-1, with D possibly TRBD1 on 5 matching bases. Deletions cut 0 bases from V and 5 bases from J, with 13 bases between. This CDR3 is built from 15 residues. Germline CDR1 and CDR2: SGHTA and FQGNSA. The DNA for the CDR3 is TGTGCCAGCAGCTTAGCCGGGGGTGTGAGGACTGAAGCTTTCTTT. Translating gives CASSLAGGVRTEAFF.

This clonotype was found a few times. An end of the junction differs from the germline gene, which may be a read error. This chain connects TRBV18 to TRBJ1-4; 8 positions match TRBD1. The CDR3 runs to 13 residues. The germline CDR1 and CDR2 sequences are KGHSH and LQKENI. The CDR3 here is CASTPDREAKLFF. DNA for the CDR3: TGTGCCAGCACACCGGACAGGGAAGCAAAACTGTTTTTT.

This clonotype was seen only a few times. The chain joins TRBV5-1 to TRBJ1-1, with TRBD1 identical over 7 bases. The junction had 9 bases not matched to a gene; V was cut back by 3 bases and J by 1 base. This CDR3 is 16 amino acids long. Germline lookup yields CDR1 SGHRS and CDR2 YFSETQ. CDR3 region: CASSWGQRDPNTEAFF. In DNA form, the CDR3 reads TGCGCCAGCAGCTGGGGACAGCGAGACCCGAACACTGAAGCTTTCTTT. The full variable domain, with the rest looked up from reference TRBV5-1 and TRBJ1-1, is KAGVTQTPRYLIKTRGQQVTLSCSPISGHRSVSWYQQTPGQGLQFLFEYFSETQRNKGNFPGRFSGRQFSNSRSEMNVSTLELGDSALYLCASSWGQRDPNTEAFFGQGTRLTVV.

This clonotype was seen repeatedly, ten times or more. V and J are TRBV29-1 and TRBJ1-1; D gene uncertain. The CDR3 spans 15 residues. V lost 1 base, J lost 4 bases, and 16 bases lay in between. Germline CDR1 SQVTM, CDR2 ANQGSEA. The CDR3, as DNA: TGCAGCGTTGAAGGTCGGGTAGGGAGTCGCACTGAAGCTTTCTTT. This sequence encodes CSVEGRVGSRTEAFF.

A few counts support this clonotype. CDR3 DNA sequence: TGTGCCAGCAGGGTTACAGGGAGTGAGCAGTACTTC. Translating gives CASRVTGSEQYF. This chain joins TRBV13 and TRBJ2-7; TRBD1 is a possible D gene (6 bases). Germline lookup yields CDR1 PRHDT and CDR2 FYEKMQ (reference sequence). The CDR3 consists of 12 residues. V lost 6 bases to trimming and J lost 7 bases, with 13 bases between them.

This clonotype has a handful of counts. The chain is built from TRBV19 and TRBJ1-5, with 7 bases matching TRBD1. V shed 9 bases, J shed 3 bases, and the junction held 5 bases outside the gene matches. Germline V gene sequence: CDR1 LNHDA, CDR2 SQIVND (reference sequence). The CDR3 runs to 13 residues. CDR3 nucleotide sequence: TGTGCCAGCTCGGGACAGATCAATCAGCCCCAGCATTTT. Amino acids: CASSGQINQPQHF.

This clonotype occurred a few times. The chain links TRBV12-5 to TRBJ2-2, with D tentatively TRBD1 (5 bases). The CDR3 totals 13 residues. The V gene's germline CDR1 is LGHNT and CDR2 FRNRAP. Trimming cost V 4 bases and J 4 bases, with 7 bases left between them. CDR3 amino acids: CASGSQGTGELFF. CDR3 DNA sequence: TGTGCTAGTGGTTCCCAGGGCACCGGGGAGCTGTTTTTT.

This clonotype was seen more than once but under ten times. CDR3 amino acids: CASSSGTQGNEQFF. CDR3 in DNA: TGCGCCAGCAGCTCGGGTACCCAGGGCAATGAGCAGTTCTTC. J is TRBJ2-1 and V is TRBV5-1; D possibly corresponds to TRBD1 (5 bases). This CDR3 region has 14 residues. The V gene's germline CDR1 is SGHRS and CDR2 YFSETQ. V shed 3 bases and J shed 6 bases, with 13 bases lying between them.

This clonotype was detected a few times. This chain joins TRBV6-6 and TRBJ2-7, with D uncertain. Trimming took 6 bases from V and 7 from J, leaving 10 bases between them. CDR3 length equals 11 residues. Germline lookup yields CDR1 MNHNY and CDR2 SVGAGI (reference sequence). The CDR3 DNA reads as TGTGCCAGCAGCCATGAGTCAGAGCAGTACTTC. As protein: CASSHESEQYF.

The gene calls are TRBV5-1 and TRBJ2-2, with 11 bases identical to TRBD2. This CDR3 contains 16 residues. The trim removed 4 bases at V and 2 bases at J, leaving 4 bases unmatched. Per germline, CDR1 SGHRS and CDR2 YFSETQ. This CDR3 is CASSQTSGRNTGELFF. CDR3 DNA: TGCGCCAGCAGCCAAACTAGCGGGAGAAACACCGGGGAGCTGTTTTTT.

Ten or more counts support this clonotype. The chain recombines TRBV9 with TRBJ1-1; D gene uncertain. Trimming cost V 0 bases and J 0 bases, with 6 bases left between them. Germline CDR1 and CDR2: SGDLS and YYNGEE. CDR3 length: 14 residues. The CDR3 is CASSVGGVNTEAFF. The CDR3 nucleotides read TGTGCCAGCAGCGTAGGCGGAGTGAACACTGAAGCTTTCTTT.

The CDR3 nucleotides read TGCAGTGCTAGCAACAAGCGGGAACCGGACCTCTACAATGAGCAGTTCTTC. This codes for CSASNKREPDLYNEQFF. The chain links TRBV20-1 to TRBJ2-1, with 7 bases fitting TRBD2. CDR1 is DFQATT and CDR2 is SNEGSKA in the germline V gene (reference sequence). Trimming took 3 bases from V and 3 from J; bases not matched to a gene: 14. This CDR3 is 17 amino acids long.

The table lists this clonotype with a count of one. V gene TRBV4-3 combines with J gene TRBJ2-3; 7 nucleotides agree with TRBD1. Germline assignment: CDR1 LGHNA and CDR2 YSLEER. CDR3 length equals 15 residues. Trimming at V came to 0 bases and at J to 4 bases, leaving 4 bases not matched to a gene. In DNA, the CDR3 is TGCGCCAGCAGCCAAGATGACAGGGATGCAGATACGCAGTATTTT. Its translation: CASSQDDRDADTQYF.